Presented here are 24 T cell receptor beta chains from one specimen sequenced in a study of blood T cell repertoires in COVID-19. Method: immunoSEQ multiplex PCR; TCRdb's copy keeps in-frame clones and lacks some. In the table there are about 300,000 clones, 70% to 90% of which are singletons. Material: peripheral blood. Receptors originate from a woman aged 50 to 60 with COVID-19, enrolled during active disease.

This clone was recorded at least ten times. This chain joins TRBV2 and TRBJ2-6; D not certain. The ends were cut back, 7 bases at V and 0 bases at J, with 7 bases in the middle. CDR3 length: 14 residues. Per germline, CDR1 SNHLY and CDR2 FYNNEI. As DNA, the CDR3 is TGTGCCAGCAATCCCTTCTCTGGGGCCAACGTCCTGACTTTC. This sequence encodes CASNPFSGANVLTF. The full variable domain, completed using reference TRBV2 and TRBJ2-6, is EPEVTQTPSHQVTQMGQEVILRCVPISNHLYFYWYRQILGQKVEFLVSFYNNEISEKSEIFDDQFSVERPDGSNFTLKIRSTKLEDSAMYFCASNPFSGANVLTFGAGSRLTVL.

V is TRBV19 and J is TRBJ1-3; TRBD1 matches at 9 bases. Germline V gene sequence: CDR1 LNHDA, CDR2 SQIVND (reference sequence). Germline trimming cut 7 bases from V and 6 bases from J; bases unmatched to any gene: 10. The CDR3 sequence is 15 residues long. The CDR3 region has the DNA TGTGCCAGTAAAAGGGGGGACAGGGATTTAAACACCATATATTTT. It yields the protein CASKRGDRDLNTIYF.

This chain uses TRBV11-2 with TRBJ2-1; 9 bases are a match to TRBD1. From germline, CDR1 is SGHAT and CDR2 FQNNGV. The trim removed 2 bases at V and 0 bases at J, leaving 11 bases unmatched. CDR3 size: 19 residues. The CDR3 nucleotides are TGTGCCAGCAGCTTACGCCTCGGGACAGGGTTAAGCTCCTACAATGAGCAGTTCTTC. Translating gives CASSLRLGTGLSSYNEQFF.

The CDR3 reads CASSYSDRVRTGELFF. The CDR3 DNA is TGTGCCAGCAGTTACTCCGACAGGGTCAGAACCGGGGAGCTGTTTTTT. The chain couples TRBV6-5 to TRBJ2-2, with TRBD1 identical over 7 bases. Germline lookup yields CDR1 MNHEY and CDR2 SVGAGI. The CDR3 loop spans 16 amino acids. V lost 0 bases and J lost 5; bases outside the gene matches: 6.

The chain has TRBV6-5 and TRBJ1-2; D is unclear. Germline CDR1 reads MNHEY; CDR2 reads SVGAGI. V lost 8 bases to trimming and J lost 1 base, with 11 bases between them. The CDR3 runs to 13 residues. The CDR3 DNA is TGTGCCAGCTGGACGGGAGTTAACTATGGCTACACCTTC. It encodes CASWTGVNYGYTF.

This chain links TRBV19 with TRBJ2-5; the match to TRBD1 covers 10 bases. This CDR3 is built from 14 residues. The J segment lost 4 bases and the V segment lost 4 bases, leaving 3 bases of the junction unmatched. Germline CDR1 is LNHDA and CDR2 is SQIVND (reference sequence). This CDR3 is CASSTDRGSETQYF. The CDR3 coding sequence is TGTGCCAGTAGTACGGACAGGGGGTCAGAGACCCAGTACTTC.

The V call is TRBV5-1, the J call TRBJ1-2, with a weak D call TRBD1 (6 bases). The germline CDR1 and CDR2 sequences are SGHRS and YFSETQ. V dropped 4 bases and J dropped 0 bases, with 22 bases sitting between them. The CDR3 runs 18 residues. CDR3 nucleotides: TGCGCCAGCAGCCCAAAGAGGGGGTTTCCTTCTACTAACTATGGCTACACCTTC. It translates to CASSPKRGFPSTNYGYTF.

In DNA form, the CDR3 reads TGTGCCAGCAGCCAATATTACGGGAGAGCGTTCTTC. Its translation: CASSQYYGRAFF. The J gene is TRBJ2-1, the V gene TRBV3-1 (or the pseudogene TRBV3-2); D is possibly TRBD2 (6 bases). V lost 2 bases and J 15 bases, leaving 14 bases between the germline ends. Germline V CDR1 and CDR2: LGHDT, YNNKEL (reference sequence). This CDR3 comprises 12 residues.

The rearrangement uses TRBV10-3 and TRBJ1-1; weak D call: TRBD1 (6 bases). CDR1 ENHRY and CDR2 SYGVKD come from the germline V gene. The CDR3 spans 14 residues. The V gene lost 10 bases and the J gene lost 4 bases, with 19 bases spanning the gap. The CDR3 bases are TGTGCCACAAGGGTACAGGGCCCGGTCACTGAAGCTTTCTTT. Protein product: CATRVQGPVTEAFF.

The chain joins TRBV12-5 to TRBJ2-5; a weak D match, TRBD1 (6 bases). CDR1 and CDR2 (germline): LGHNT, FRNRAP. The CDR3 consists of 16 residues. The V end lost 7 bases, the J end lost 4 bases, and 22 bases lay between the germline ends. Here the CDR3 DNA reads TGTGCTAGTGCCTCCAACAGGGTTGGTTTAGGAGAGACCCAGTACTTC. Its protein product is CASASNRVGLGETQYF.

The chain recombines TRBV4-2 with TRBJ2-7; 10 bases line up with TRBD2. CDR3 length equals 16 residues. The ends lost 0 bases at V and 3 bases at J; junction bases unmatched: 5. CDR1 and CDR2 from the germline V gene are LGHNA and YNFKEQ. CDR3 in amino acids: CASSQDGTSVNYEQYF. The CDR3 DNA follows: TGTGCCAGCAGCCAAGACGGGACTAGCGTTAACTACGAGCAGTACTTC.

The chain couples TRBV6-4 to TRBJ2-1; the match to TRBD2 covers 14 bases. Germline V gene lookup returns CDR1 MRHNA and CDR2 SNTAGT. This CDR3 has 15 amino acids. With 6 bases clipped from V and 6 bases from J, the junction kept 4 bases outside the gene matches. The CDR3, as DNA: TGTGCCAGCAGCCCCGGGACTAGCGGGAGCAATGAGCAGTTCTTC. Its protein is CASSPGTSGSNEQFF.

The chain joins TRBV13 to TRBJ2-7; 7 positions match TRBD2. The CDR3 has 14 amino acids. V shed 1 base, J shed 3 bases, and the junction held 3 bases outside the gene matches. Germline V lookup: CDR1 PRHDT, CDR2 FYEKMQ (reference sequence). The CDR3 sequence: CASSLAGGGYEQYF. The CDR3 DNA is TGTGCCAGCAGCTTAGCGGGAGGAGGCTACGAGCAGTACTTC. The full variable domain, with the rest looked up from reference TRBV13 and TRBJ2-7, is AAGVIQSPRHLIKEKRETATLKCYPIPRHDTVYWYQQGPGQDPQFLISFYEKMQSDKGSIPDRFSAQQFSDYHSELNMSSLELGDSALYFCASSLAGGGYEQYFGPGTRLTVT.

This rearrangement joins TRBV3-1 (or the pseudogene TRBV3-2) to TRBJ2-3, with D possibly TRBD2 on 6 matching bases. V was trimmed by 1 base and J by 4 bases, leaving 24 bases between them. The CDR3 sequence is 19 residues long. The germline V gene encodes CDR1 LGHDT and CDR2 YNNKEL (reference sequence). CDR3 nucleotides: TGTGCCAGCAGCCAAGGGTGGGGTCGAACGGGAGCGGTCGCAGATACGCAGTATTTT. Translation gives CASSQGWGRTGAVADTQYF.

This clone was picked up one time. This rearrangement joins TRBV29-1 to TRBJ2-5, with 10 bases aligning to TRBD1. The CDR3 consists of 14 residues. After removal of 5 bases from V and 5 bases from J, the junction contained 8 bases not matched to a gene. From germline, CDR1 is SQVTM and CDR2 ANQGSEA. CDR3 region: CSVIDRGREETQYF. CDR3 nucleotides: TGCAGCGTTATTGACAGGGGGCGGGAGGAGACCCAGTACTTC. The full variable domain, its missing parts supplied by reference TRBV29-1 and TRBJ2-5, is SAVISQKPSRDICQRGTSLTIQCQVDSQVTMMFWYRQQPGQSLTLIATANQGSEATYESGFVIDKFPISRPNLTFSTLTVSNMSPEDSSIYLCSVIDRGREETQYFGPGTRLLVL.

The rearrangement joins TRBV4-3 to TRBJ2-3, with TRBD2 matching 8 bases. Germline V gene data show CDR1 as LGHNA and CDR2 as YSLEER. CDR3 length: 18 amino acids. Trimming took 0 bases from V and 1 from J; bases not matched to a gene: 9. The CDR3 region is CASSQDLTDGRGTDTQYF. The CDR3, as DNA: TGCGCCAGCAGCCAAGATCTCACAGACGGGAGGGGCACAGATACGCAGTATTTT.

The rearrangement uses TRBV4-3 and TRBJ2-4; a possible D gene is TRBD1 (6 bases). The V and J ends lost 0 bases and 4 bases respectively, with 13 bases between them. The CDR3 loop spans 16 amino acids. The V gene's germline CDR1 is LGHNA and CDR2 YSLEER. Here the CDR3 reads CASSQDLSGVKNIQYF. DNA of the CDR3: TGCGCCAGCAGCCAAGATCTCTCAGGGGTGAAAAACATTCAGTACTTC.

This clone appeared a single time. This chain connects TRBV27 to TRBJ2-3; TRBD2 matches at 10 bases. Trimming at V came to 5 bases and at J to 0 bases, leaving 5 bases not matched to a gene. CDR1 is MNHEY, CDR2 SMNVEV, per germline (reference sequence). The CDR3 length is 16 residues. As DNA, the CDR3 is TGTGCCAGCAGTGCCTTAGCGGGAGGCAGCACAGATACGCAGTATTTT. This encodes CASSALAGGSTDTQYF.

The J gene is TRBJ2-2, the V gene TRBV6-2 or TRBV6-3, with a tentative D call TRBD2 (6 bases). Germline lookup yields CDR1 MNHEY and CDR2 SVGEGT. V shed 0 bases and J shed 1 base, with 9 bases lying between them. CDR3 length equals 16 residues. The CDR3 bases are TGTGCCAGCAGTTACTCGAGTAGCGGGAACACCGGGGAGCTGTTTTTT. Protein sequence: CASSYSSSGNTGELFF.

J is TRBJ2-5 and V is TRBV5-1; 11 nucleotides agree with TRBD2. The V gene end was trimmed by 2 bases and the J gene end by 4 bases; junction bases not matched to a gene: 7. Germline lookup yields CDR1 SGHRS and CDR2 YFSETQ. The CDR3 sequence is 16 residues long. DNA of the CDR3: TGCGCCAGCAGCTTAGGTCCTAGCGGGAGGTCAGAGACCCAGTACTTC. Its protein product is CASSLGPSGRSETQYF.

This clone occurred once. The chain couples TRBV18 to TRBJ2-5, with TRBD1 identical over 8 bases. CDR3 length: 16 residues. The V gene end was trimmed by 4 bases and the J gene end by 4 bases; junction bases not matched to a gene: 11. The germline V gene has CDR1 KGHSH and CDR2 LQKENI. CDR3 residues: CASSRRGTGGRETQYF. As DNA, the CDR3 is TGTGCCAGCTCACGGAGAGGGACAGGAGGAAGAGAGACCCAGTACTTC.

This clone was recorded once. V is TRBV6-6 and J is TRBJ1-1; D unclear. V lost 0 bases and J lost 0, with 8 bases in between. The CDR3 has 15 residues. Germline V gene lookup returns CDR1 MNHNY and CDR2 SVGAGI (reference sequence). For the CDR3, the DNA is TGTGCCAGCAGTTACTCGCCGGAGCTGAACACTGAAGCTTTCTTT. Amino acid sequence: CASSYSPELNTEAFF.

The CDR3 protein is CASSQDLTTFYEQYF. CDR3 nucleotides: TGCGCCAGCAGCCAAGATCTTACGACTTTCTACGAGCAGTACTTC. V is TRBV4-1 and J is TRBJ2-7; D gene ambiguous. This CDR3 spans 15 amino acids. V lost 0 bases and J 3 bases, leaving 12 bases between the germline ends. The germline gives CDR1 MGHRA, CDR2 YSYEKL.

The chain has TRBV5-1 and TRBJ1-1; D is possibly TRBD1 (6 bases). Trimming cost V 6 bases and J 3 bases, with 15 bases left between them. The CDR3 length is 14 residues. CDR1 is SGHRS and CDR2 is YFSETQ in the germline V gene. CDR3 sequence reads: CASTSRNRDTEAFF. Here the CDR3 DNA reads TGCGCCAGCACCTCAAGGAACAGGGACACTGAAGCTTTCTTT.